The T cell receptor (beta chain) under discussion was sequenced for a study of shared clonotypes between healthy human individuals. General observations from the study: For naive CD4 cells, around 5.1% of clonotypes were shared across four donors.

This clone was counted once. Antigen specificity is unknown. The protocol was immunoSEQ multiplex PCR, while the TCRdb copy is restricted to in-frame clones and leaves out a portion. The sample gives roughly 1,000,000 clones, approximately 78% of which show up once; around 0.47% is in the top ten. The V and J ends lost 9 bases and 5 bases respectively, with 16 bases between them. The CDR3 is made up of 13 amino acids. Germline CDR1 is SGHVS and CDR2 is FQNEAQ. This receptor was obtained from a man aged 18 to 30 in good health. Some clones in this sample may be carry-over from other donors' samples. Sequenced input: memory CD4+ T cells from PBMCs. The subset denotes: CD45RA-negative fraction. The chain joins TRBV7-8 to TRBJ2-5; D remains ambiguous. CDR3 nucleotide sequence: TGTGCCAGTAGTCTCGAGAGCACGGAGACCCAGTACTTC. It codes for CASSLESTETQYF.